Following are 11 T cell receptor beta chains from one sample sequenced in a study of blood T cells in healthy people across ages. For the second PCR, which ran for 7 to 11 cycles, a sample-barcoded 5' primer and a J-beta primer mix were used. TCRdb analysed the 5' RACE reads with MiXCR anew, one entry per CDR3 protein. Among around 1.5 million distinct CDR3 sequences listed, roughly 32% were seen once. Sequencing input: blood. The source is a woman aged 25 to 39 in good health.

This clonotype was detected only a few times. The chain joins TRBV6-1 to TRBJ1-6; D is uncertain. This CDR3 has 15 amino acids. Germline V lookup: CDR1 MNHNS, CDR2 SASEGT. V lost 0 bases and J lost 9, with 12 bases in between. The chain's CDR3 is CASSEAILFGSPLHF. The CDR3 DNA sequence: TGTGCCAGCAGTGAAGCAATACTGTTTGGTTCACCCCTCCACTTT.

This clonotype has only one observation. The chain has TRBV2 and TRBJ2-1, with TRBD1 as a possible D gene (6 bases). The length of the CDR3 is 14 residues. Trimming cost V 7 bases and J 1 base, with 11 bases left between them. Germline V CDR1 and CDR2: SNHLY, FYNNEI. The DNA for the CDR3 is TGTGCCAGCAAAGGGGGAGAGTCCTACAATGAGCAGTTCTTC. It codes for CASKGGESYNEQFF.

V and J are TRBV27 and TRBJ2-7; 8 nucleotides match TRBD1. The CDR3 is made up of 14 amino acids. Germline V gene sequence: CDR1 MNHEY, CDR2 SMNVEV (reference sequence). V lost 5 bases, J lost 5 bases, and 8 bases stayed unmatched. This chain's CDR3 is CASSTPRGRHEQYF. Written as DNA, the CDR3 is TGTGCCAGCAGTACACCCAGGGGGCGGCACGAGCAGTACTTC.

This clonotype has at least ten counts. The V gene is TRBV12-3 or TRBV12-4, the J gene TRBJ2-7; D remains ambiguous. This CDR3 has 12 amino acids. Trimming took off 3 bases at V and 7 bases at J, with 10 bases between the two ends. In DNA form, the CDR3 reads TGTGCCAGCAGTTTTGGTAATTATGAGCAGTACTTC. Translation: CASSFGNYEQYF.

CDR3 nucleotide sequence: TGTGCCACTCGACGGGACGTGACCTACGAGCAGTACTTC. Translated, it gives CATRRDVTYEQYF. The chain has TRBV28 and TRBJ2-7; perhaps D is TRBD1 or TRBD2 (5 bases each). Trimming cost V 10 bases and J 2 bases, with 15 bases left between them. Germline-derived CDR1 and CDR2 are MDHEN and SYDVKM. The CDR3 totals 13 residues.

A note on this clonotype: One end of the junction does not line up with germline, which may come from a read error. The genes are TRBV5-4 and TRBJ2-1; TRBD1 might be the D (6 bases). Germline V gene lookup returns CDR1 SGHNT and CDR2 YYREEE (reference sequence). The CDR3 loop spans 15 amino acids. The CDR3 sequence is CASSTQGLRTNERFF. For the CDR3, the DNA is TGTGCCAGCAGCACACAGGGTTTGAGGACCAATGAGCGGTTCTTC.

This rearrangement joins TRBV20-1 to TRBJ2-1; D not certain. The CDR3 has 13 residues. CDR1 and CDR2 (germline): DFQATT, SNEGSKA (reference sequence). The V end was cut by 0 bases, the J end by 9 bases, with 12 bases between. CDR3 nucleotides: TGCAGTGCTAGAGAATTGGCAAGTTTTGAGCAGTTCTTC. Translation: CSARELASFEQFF.

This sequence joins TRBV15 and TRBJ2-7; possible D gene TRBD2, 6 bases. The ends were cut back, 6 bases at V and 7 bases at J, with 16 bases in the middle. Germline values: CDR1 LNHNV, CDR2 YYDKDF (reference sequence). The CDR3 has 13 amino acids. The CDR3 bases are TGTGCCACCAGAAGGGACTGGCATCAGGAGCAGTACTTC. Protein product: CATRRDWHQEQYF.

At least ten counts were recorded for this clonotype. The CDR3 coding sequence is TGTGCCAGCAGACCAGGACTAGCTGAGGAAGAGACCCAGTACTTC. This sequence encodes CASRPGLAEEETQYF. The chain joins TRBV12-3 or TRBV12-4 to TRBJ2-5; 8 bases match TRBD2. The CDR3 length is 15 residues. Trimming took 6 bases from V and 3 from J; bases not matched to a gene: 9.

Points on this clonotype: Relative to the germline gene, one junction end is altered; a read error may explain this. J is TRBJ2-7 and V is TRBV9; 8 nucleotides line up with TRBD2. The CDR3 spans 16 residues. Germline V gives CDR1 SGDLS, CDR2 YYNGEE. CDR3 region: CASSVGSGGSSYERYF. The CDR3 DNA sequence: TGTGCCAGCAGCGTAGGAAGCGGGGGTAGCTCCTACGAGCGGTACTTC.

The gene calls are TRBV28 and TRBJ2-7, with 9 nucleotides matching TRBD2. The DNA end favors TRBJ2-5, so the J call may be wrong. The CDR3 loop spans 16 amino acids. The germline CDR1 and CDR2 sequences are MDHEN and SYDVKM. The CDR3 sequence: CASSFGGRALGETQYF. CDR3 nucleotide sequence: TGTGCCAGCAGTTTCGGCGGGAGGGCCCTGGGGGAGACCCAGTACTTC.